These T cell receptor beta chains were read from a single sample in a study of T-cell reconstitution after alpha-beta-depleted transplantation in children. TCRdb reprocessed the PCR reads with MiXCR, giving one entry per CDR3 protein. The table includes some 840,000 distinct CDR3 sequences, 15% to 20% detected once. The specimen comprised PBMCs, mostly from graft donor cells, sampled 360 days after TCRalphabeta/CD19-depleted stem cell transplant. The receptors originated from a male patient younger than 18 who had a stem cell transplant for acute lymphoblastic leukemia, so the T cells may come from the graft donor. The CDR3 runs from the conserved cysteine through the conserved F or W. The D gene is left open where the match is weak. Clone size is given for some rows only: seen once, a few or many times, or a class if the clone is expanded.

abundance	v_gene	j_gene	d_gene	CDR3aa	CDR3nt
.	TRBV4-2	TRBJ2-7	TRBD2	CASSPRTSGEQYF	TGTGCCAGCAGCCCGAGGACTAGCGGGGAGCAGTACTTC
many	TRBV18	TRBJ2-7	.	CASSPPGRDSYEQYF	TGTGCCAGCTCACCACCCGGCAGAGACTCCTACGAGCAGTACTTC
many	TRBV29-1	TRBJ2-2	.	CSVVDGGTNTGELFF	TGCAGCGTGGTGGATGGGGGGACGAACACCGGGGAGCTGTTTTTT
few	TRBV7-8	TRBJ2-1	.	CASSDDRSQFF	TGTGCCAGCAGTGATGACAGGTCACAGTTCTTC
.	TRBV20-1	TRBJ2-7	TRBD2	CSARGLAALYEQYF	TGCAGTGCTAGAGGACTAGCGGCCCTGTACGAGCAGTACTTC
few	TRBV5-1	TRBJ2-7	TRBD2	CASMVAGTYEQYF	TGCGCCAGCATGGTAGCGGGAACCTACGAGCAGTACTTC
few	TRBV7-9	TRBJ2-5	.	CASSSSARGGLQETQYF	TGTGCCAGCAGCTCATCCGCTCGCGGGGGCCTCCAAGAGACCCAGTACTTC
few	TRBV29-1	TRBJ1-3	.	CSVRYSGNTIYF	TGCAGCGTTCGGTACTCTGGAAACACCATATATTTT
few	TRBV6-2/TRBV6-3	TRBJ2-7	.	CASSYGTGASYEQYF	TGTGCCAGCAGTTACGGAACGGGGGCCTCCTACGAGCAGTACTTC
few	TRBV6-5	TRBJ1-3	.	CASSYYPQTGNTIYF	TGTGCCAGCAGTTACTACCCACAGACTGGAAACACCATATATTTT
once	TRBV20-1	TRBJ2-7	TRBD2	CSVSRAGGQYYEQYF	TGCAGTGTTTCCCGTGCGGGGGGGCAGTACTACGAGCAGTACTTC
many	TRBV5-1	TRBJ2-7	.	CASRSVFMGDYEQYF	TGCGCCAGCAGATCTGTATTCATGGGGGACTACGAGCAGTACTTC
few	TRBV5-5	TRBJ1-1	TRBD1	CASSLGSGGYTEAFF	TGTGCCAGCAGCTTGGGATCAGGGGGGTACACTGAAGCTTTCTTT
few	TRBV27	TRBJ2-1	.	CASSSGSSLYNEQFF	TGTGCCAGCAGTTCAGGCTCTTCCTTATACAATGAGCAGTTCTTC
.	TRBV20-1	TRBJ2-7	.	CSASGRGFSYEQYF	TGCAGTGCTAGCGGCAGGGGCTTCTCCTACGAGCAGTACTTC
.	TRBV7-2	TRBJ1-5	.	CASSLAGRGSQPQHF	TGTGCCAGCAGCTTAGCGGGCCGCGGGAGTCAGCCCCAGCATTTT
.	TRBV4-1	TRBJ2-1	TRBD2	CASSPLAGVRNEQFF	TGCGCCAGCAGCCCGTTAGCGGGAGTGAGGAATGAGCAGTTCTTC
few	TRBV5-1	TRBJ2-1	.	CASSSTPEGTWAFHNEQFF	TGCGCCAGCAGCTCCACTCCAGAGGGGACTTGGGCTTTTCACAATGAGCAGTTCTTC
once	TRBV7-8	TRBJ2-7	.	CASAVAESSYEQYF	TGTGCCAGCGCCGTGGCCGAAAGCTCCTACGAGCAGTACTTC
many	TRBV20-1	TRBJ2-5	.	CSARLAVSQETQYF	TGCAGTGCTAGGCTGGCCGTATCCCAAGAGACCCAGTACTTC
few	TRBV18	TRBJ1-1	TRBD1	CASSIGTGGLGTEAFF	TGTGCCAGCTCTATTGGGACAGGGGGCTTGGGAACTGAAGCTTTCTTT
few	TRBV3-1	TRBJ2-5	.	CASSQDRGWETQYF	TGTGCCAGCAGCCAAGATCGGGGCTGGGAGACCCAGTACTTC
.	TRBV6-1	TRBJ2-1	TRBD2	CASSPGLGLAAYNEQFF	TGTGCCAGCAGTCCCGGGTTGGGGCTAGCGGCCTACAATGAGCAGTTCTTC
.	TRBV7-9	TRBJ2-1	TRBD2	CASSWGTSVEQFF	TGTGCCAGCAGCTGGGGTACTAGCGTAGAGCAGTTCTTC
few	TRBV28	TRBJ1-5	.	CASSLRGPFGNQPQHF	TGTGCCAGCAGTTTAAGGGGTCCATTCGGCAATCAGCCCCAGCATTTT
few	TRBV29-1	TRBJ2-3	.	CSVAIGPDTQYF	TGCAGCGTTGCGATCGGCCCAGATACGCAGTATTTT
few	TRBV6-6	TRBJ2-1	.	CASTSRVNEQFF	TGTGCCAGCACCTCTAGGGTTAATGAGCAGTTCTTC
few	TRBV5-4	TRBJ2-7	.	CASSFDPHGEWTYEQYF	TGTGCCAGCAGCTTTGACCCTCATGGTGAATGGACCTACGAGCAGTACTTC
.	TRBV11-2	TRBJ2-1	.	CASSELARWLDEQFF	TGTGCCAGCAGCGAACTAGCTAGGTGGCTCGATGAGCAGTTCTTC
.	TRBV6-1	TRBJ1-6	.	CASSDPGTGSPLHF	TGTGCCAGCAGTGACCCCGGGACGGGATCACCCCTCCACTTT
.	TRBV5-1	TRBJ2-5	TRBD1	CASSLPGQGSLQETQYF	TGCGCCAGCAGCTTACCGGGACAGGGCTCACTACAAGAGACCCAGTACTTC
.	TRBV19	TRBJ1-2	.	CASSHGPRGYTF	TGTGCCAGTAGCCACGGGCCTCGTGGCTACACCTTC
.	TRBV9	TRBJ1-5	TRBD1	CASSVGPLQGSVQPQHF	TGTGCCAGCAGCGTAGGACCCCTACAGGGGAGCGTTCAGCCCCAGCATTTT
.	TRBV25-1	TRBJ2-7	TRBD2	CASSDPSGTSGSSYEQYF	TGTGCCAGCAGTGATCCTTCCGGGACTAGCGGAAGCTCCTACGAGCAGTACTTC
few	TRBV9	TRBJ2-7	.	CASSGIRYRIQYEQYF	TGTGCCAGCAGCGGGATCCGGTATAGAATCCAATACGAGCAGTACTTC
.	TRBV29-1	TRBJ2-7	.	CSVEVPNVDEQYF	TGCAGCGTTGAGGTCCCCAATGTTGACGAGCAGTACTTC
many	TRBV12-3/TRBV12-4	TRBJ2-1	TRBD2	CAAPTRSSGSPASNEQFF	TGTGCCGCACCGACTAGAAGTAGCGGGAGCCCCGCGTCCAATGAGCAGTTCTTC
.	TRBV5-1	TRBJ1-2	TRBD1	CASHRTGSDYGYTF	TGCGCCAGCCATAGGACAGGGTCGGACTATGGCTACACCTTC